This T cell receptor beta chain was retrieved from a study of blood T cell repertoires in COVID-19 (dated by TCRdb to 2020 to 2021). With respect to the entire study: Samples covering the acute and convalescent phases of COVID-19 were provided by collaborators in the United States, Italy and Spain. The material from the prospective study consisted of cDNA or gDNA derived from T cells, B-cell-depleted T cells, or PBMCs. Deeply sampled blood TCRbeta repertoires from subjects exposed to, actively infected with, or recovered from COVID-19 were included in the dataset. The repertoires were released in a freely available public database intended as a resource for research on the immune response to SARS-CoV-2. The samples were drawn from the first 160 participants of the ongoing ImmuneRACE study and from over a thousand subjects provided by 6 global collaborators. The sample metadata nearly always contained a de-identified subject ID, COVID-19 status, age in years and sex. Where available, HLA class I and class II types were obtained from metadata supplied by the sample provider rather than from assay-based typing.

About this clone itself: Its cognate antigen has yet to be identified. No much larger clone is present one base from it, and per-base qualities are unavailable.

TCRbeta CDR3 regions were amplified from genomic DNA using the immunoSEQ Assay, a bias-controlled multiplex PCR. Regarding the original processing steps: The number of nucleated cells in each sample was estimated from the amplification of reference gene primers within the assay. Sequence reads were collapsed and filtered to measure the absolute abundance of every unique TCRbeta CDR3 rearrangement. Productive Simpson clonality was computed per sample as the square root of Simpson's diversity index over productive rearrangements. TCRdb provides this immuneACCESS table in a form limited to in-frame rearrangements. Some clones are lacking; in checked studies, under half of them reflect an unresolved V gene, and why the rest are absent is not known. From that table come the V and J calls and clone size; the DNA was used to work out D and trimming. Within this sample are approximately 240,000 clones, with 83% of them counted one time only. The ten largest account for around 5.5% of the sample.

The collaborating institutions used their own protocols to collect whole blood in K2EDTA tubes. Collaborator samples were shipped for TCRbeta analysis as frozen whole blood, isolated PBMCs, or DNA extracted from either sample type. What the authors observed across the whole study: The quantity of clinical and demographic metadata differed by source and by participant and was supplied without curation.

Via the germline V gene, CDR1 is MDHEN and CDR2 SYDVKM. The CDR3, cysteine through phenylalanine, is 12 amino acids long. Solely the CDR3 DNA is kept, with 36 bases framed from the first base. V is cut by 8 bases and J by 4 bases, and the space between the germline ends is 9 bases. The chain is encoded by TRBV28 joined to TRBJ1-3, with the D gene too uncertain to name. The TCR originated in a human donor in a cohort sampled during active COVID-19. Sequencing used peripheral blood. The nucleotide sequence is TGTGCCAGCGGTCGAGAAGGAAACACCATATATTTT. Translated, this gives CASGREGNTIYF. The CDR3 plus the reference TRBV28 and TRBJ1-3 genes for the other parts give the full variable domain: DVKVTQSSRYLVKRTGEKVFLECVQDMDHENMFWYRQDPGLGLRLIYFSYDVKMKEKGDIPEGYSVSREKKERFSLILESASTNQTSMYLCASGREGNTIYFGEGSWLTVV.